The sequence of this T cell receptor beta chain was determined in a study of beta chain features in type 1 diabetes. CDR3 length equals 14 residues. J lost 3 bases, V lost 3 bases, and 3 bases had no gene match. From germline, CDR1 is MGHDK and CDR2 SYGVNS. Since all of the isolated RNA was reverse transcribed, expressed TCRB transcripts were what got sequenced. Some clones are missing from TCRdb's copy, which holds only in-frame ones; the method was immunoSEQ multiplex PCR. The sample has hundreds of thousands of clones, approximately 16% seen once; the top ten hold around 0.015%. Study findings and constraints: Lower insertion and higher deletion counts appeared at VDJ junctions in type 1 diabetes patients. Type 1 diabetes patients had TCRB CDR3s that were shorter (moderately but significantly so) in all four CD4+ subsets.

This clone appeared a few times. The antigen is unknown. The specimen was naive CD4+ T cells from blood. The chain uses TRBV25-1 and TRBJ1-1; 8 bases are a match to TRBD1. This receptor was taken from a man in his late teens or twenties with type 1 diabetes. The CDR3 DNA follows: TGTGCCAGCAGTGACAGGGGGCGTTACACTGAAGCTTTCTTT. This translates into CASSDRGRYTEAFF.